The next 22 T cell receptor beta chains were all read from a single sample in a study of blood T cell repertoires in COVID-19 (dated by TCRdb to 2019 to 2021). Library method: the immunoSEQ multiplex PCR assay. Sourced from immuneACCESS, this table was stored by TCRdb with only in-frame sequences that have V and J called. A share of the clones is absent; for the studies checked, an unresolved V gene accounts for under half, and the remainder has no known explanation. Across this sample there are about 230,000 clones, with around 85% seen only once. The leading ten clones occupy roughly 5% of the sample. The sequenced sample was peripheral blood. The receptor set was obtained from a man over 45 with COVID-19, enrolled during active disease.

The rearrangement links TRBV2 to TRBJ2-1, with a weak D call TRBD2 (6 bases). Trimming pared 2 bases from V and 7 bases from J, leaving 12 bases between. This CDR3 region has 14 residues. Germline V gene data show CDR1 as SNHLY and CDR2 as FYNNEI. The chain's CDR3 is CASSEIGGRNEQFF. CDR3 nucleotide sequence: TGTGCCAGCAGTGAAATAGGAGGGAGGAATGAGCAGTTCTTC.

This CDR3 is CASRISPGANSANYGYTF. The CDR3 region has the DNA TGCGCCAGCAGAATTAGTCCAGGGGCTAACTCCGCTAACTATGGCTACACCTTC. The chain has TRBV5-1 and TRBJ1-2; a possible D gene is TRBD1 (6 bases). Between the trimmed V and J ends, which lost 5 bases and 0 bases, there was a span of 23 bases. CDR3 size: 18 residues. Germline V gives CDR1 SGHRS, CDR2 YFSETQ.

The chain has TRBV18 and TRBJ2-2; 7 bases are a match to TRBD1. V shed 3 bases, J shed 1 base, and the junction held 11 bases outside the gene matches. Looked up from germline, CDR1 is KGHSH and CDR2 is LQKENI. The CDR3 totals 18 residues. This CDR3 reads CASSPRMTGHLNTGELFF. The CDR3 DNA is TGTGCCAGCTCACCTCGGATGACAGGGCACCTGAACACCGGGGAGCTGTTTTTT.

V usage is TRBV20-1 and J usage is TRBJ1-5; no definite D call. V gave up 3 bases and J gave up 0 bases, with 15 bases separating them. The germline V gene encodes CDR1 DFQATT and CDR2 SNEGSKA (reference sequence). This CDR3 has 16 residues. Here the CDR3 DNA reads TGCAGTGCTAGTCCCGGCGGCCAATTTAGCAATCAGCCCCAGCATTTT. Translating gives CSASPGGQFSNQPQHF.

The genes are TRBV30 and TRBJ2-1; 10 bases are shared with TRBD2. The CDR3 is 15 amino acids. The J segment lost 6 bases and the V segment lost 1 base, leaving 6 bases of the junction unmatched. Germline V CDR1 and CDR2: GTSNPN, SVGIG (reference sequence). Here the CDR3 DNA reads TGTGCCTGGAGTGGTCTAGCGGGGGCGGTCAATGAGCAGTTCTTC. It encodes CAWSGLAGAVNEQFF.

The rearrangement links TRBV4-1 to TRBJ1-2, with D hard to call. Germline V CDR1 and CDR2: MGHRA, YSYEKL. This CDR3 is built from 16 residues. V was pared by 0 bases and J by 4 bases, with 15 bases between. The CDR3 nucleotides read TGCGCCAGCAGCCAAGATCCATCAGGTCCCGTCTATGGCTACACCTTC. Translating it yields CASSQDPSGPVYGYTF.

The rearrangement uses TRBV6-5 and TRBJ2-7; weak D call: TRBD1 (5 bases). The CDR3 covers 11 residues. Trimming removed 8 bases at V and 3 bases at J, with 8 bases between. CDR1 is MNHEY and CDR2 is SVGAGI in the germline V gene. CDR3 loop: CASSGNYEQYF. DNA for the CDR3: TGTGCCAGCTCAGGGAACTACGAGCAGTACTTC.

CDR3 loop: CASSQHPAGGNEQFF. CDR3 nucleotides: TGCGCCAGCAGCCAACATCCAGCGGGGGGCAATGAGCAGTTCTTC. This rearrangement joins TRBV4-1 to TRBJ2-1, with 9 bases lining up with TRBD2. This CDR3 has 15 residues. V was pared by 2 bases and J by 6 bases, with 5 bases of the junction left unmatched. Germline assignment: CDR1 MGHRA and CDR2 YSYEKL.

CDR3 nucleotides: TGTGCCAGCAGTCAGGCAGCTCCACGACAGCCCCAGCATTTT. It is translated as CASSQAAPRQPQHF. V is TRBV28 and J is TRBJ1-5, with D uncertain. The CDR3 covers 14 residues. Between the trimmed V and J ends, which lost 5 bases and 7 bases, there was a span of 15 bases. CDR1 and CDR2 (germline): MDHEN, SYDVKM.

This chain uses TRBV28 with TRBJ1-5; D may be TRBD1 (6 bases). V shed 6 bases and J shed 2 bases, with 17 bases lying between them. Germline V CDR1 and CDR2: MDHEN, SYDVKM. The CDR3 covers 16 residues. The CDR3 sequence: CASRPGLGGGNQPQHF. The DNA for the CDR3 is TGTGCCAGCAGGCCTGGGCTAGGGGGAGGCAATCAGCCCCAGCATTTT. The entire variable domain, with the rest obtained from reference TRBV28 and TRBJ1-5, is as follows: DVKVTQSSRYLVKRTGEKVFLECVQDMDHENMFWYRQDPGLGLRLIYFSYDVKMKEKGDIPEGYSVSREKKERFSLILESASTNQTSMYLCASRPGLGGGNQPQHFGDGTRLSIL.

The gene calls are TRBV6-4 and TRBJ2-2; D not resolved. This CDR3 has 14 amino acids. V gave up 2 bases and J gave up 5 bases, with 9 bases separating them. CDR1 is MRHNA and CDR2 is SNTAGT in the germline V gene. CDR3 DNA sequence: TGTGCCAGCAGTGACGACACCGCGACCGGGGAGCTGTTTTTT. It translates to CASSDDTATGELFF.

This clone was detected many times. The genes are TRBV6-1 and TRBJ1-3; D remains unclear. Trimming shortened V by 1 base and J by 3 bases, and 10 bases separated the two germline ends. The CDR3 runs to 15 residues. The germline CDR1 and CDR2 sequences are MNHNS and SASEGT. CDR3 region: CASSEGHGGGNTIYF. CDR3 sequence (DNA): TGTGCCAGCAGTGAAGGCCACGGTGGTGGAAACACCATATATTTT.

The chain carries TRBV7-3 and TRBJ2-1, with a possible D match to TRBD2 (5 bases). The germline V gene encodes CDR1 SGHTA and CDR2 FQGTGA. The CDR3 length is 16 residues. Trimming left V 2 bases short and J 0 bases short, with 11 bases between. In DNA, the CDR3 is TGTGCCAGCAGCTTAGGACTTCCAGGCTCCTACAATGAGCAGTTCTTC. It is translated as CASSLGLPGSYNEQFF.

The chain uses TRBV6-5 and TRBJ2-2; D possibly corresponds to TRBD1 (5 bases). Germline assignment: CDR1 MNHEY and CDR2 SVGAGI. CDR3 size: 14 residues. Deletions cut 4 bases from V and 3 bases from J, with 9 bases between. The CDR3 sequence is CASSFRGYTGELFF. Written as DNA, the CDR3 is TGTGCCAGCAGTTTTAGGGGCTACACCGGGGAGCTGTTTTTT.

The chain uses TRBV19 and TRBJ1-2; 8 bases map to TRBD1. Germline-derived CDR1 and CDR2 are LNHDA and SQIVND (reference sequence). This CDR3 spans 14 amino acids. V lost 4 bases, J lost 6 bases, and 7 bases stayed unmatched. The CDR3 is CASSKRQGLDGYTF. CDR3 nucleotides: TGTGCCAGTAGTAAACGACAGGGGTTGGATGGCTACACCTTC. The variable domain in full, completed from reference TRBV19 and TRBJ1-2, reads DGGITQSPKYLFRKEGQNVTLSCEQNLNHDAMYWYRQDPGQGLRLIYYSQIVNDFQKGDIAEGYSVSREKKESFPLTVTSAQKNPTAFYLCASSKRQGLDGYTFGSGTRLTVV.

This clone was observed a few times. The J gene is TRBJ2-1, the V gene TRBV6-5; TRBD2 aligns across 10 bases. Germline values: CDR1 MNHEY, CDR2 SVGAGI. The CDR3 loop spans 15 amino acids. V gave up 6 bases and J gave up 6 bases; unmatched junction bases: 8. This CDR3 is CASRMVGLAVNEQFF. CDR3 sequence (DNA): TGTGCCAGCAGGATGGTAGGACTAGCGGTCAATGAGCAGTTCTTC.

The V and J genes are TRBV15 and TRBJ1-1; D perhaps matches TRBD1 (5 bases). The ends were cut back, 9 bases at V and 4 bases at J, with 24 bases in the middle. CDR1 LNHNV and CDR2 YYDKDF come from the germline V gene (reference sequence). The CDR3 spans 16 residues. The CDR3 bases are TGTGCCACTTCAACGGCCCGACAGCGAGATGGCACTGAAGCTTTCTTT. The encoded protein is CATSTARQRDGTEAFF.

The V and J genes are TRBV14 and TRBJ1-1; 7 bases align to TRBD1. CDR1 is SGHDN, CDR2 FVKESK, per germline. The CDR3 is made up of 15 amino acids. Trimming at V came to 2 bases and at J to 2 bases, leaving 5 bases not matched to a gene. In DNA, the CDR3 is TGTGCCAGCAGCCAACACCGGGACAGCAACACTGAAGCTTTCTTT. This gives the protein CASSQHRDSNTEAFF.

The chain has TRBV6-1 and TRBJ2-3, with 7 bases matching TRBD1. The CDR3 length is 15 residues. Germline V gives CDR1 MNHNS, CDR2 SASEGT. V gave up 1 base and J gave up 3 bases; unmatched junction bases: 4. Written as DNA, the CDR3 is TGTGCCAGCAGTGAAGGACAGGGAGCAACAGATACGCAGTATTTT. It encodes CASSEGQGATDTQYF.

J is TRBJ1-4 and V is TRBV6-5; D call uncertain. V lost 6 bases and J 7 bases, leaving 9 bases between the germline ends. The CDR3 length is 12 residues. Germline assignment: CDR1 MNHEY and CDR2 SVGAGI. CDR3 DNA: TGTGCCAGCAGACGGGAACCTGAAAAACTGTTTTTT. It encodes CASRREPEKLFF.

The V gene is TRBV3-1 (or the pseudogene TRBV3-2), the J gene TRBJ1-1; 9 nucleotides agree with TRBD1. Germline V lookup: CDR1 LGHDT, CDR2 YNNKEL (reference sequence). V lost 5 bases and J lost 7; bases outside the gene matches: 5. This CDR3 has 13 residues. CDR3 sequence (DNA): TGTGCCAGCAGCAAGTCGACAGGGGGTGAAGCTTTCTTT. Translating gives CASSKSTGGEAFF.

The rearrangement uses TRBV6-5 and TRBJ1-2; D is undetermined. CDR1 and CDR2 from the germline V gene are MNHEY and SVGAGI. This CDR3 is 13 amino acids long. V gave up 6 bases and J gave up 1 base, with 9 bases separating them. In DNA, the CDR3 is TGTGCCAGCAGAGACAATGATAACTATGGCTACACCTTC. Residues: CASRDNDNYGYTF.